This T cell receptor (beta chain) was obtained from a study of human T cells and chemical hapten exposure. Overall study context: Application of 0.01% DPC to the upper back was done by patch test, with a reading at 6 days.

One entry per CDR3 protein results from TCRdb running MiXCR on the RACE reads. In the table there are about 81,000 distinct CDR3 sequences, roughly 7.6% of which are singletons. This CDR3 has 15 residues. Germline V gene lookup returns CDR1 LNHNV and CDR2 YYDKDF (reference sequence). Time point: patch test 1, 2 weeks after DPC sensitization. Treatment denoted: therapeutic diphenylcyclopropenone sensitization with weekly scalp DPC. This TCR was recovered from a woman aged 30 to 39 with alopecia areata. Some clones in this sample may be carry-over from other donors' samples. Sequenced material: whole blood, taken in connection with sensitization to the hapten diphenylcyclopropenone (DPC). This sequence joins TRBV15 and TRBJ1-4; TRBD1 matches 7 bases. CDR3 DNA: TGTGTGACCATTTGGGGGACAGCGGCTAATGAAAAACTGTTTTTT. This codes for CVTIWGTAANEKLFF.